The clone carrying this TCR beta chain was observed a handful of times. What it recognizes is unknown. Primers for the PCR totalled 60 Vbeta and 13 Jbeta. Profiled with immunoSEQ multiplex PCR; TCRdb holds only in-frame clones, not every one. The sample contains around 130,000 clones, around three quarters of which appear only once. The sample originates from a study of cytomegalovirus exposure and HLA in healthy donors. The study's findings and limits: It was reported in a later analysis that an Asian-associated ancestry cluster showed fewer N-insertions than the roughly 620-donor mean. Earlier analysis found most TCR beta V segments productive about 90% or about 30% of the time. Despite most TCR sequences being rare, some public TCRs occurred in many donors. Later genetic work tied a missense DCLRE1C variant to beta-chain V and J trimming.

CDR1 LGHNA and CDR2 YSLEER come from the germline V gene. The length of the CDR3 is 17 residues. V lost 0 bases and J lost 5, with 20 bases in between. Sequencing was carried out using PBMCs. V and J are TRBV4-3 and TRBJ2-7, with D tentatively TRBD2 (5 bases). The clonotype originates from a woman aged 45-65 years in good health and CMV-seronegative. CDR3 DNA sequence: TGCGCCAGCAGCCAAGATCCCCCTGTATGGGGAGATAACGAGCAGTACTTC. It yields the protein CASSQDPPVWGDNEQYF.